These T cell receptor beta chains were read from a single sample in a study of synovial regulatory T cells in juvenile arthritis. Method: immunoSEQ multiplex PCR; TCRdb's copy keeps in-frame clones and lacks some. The table for this sample gives around 10,000 clones. The specimen sequenced was Treg cells from blood. All receptors come from a donor aged 2-30 years with juvenile idiopathic arthritis. Each CDR3 is given with its conserved first and last residue. The order of the fields is J gene, CDR3 length, V gene, CDR3 protein.

TRBJ1-4,15,TRBV6-5,CASSYSRPVREKLFF
TRBJ2-5,15,TRBV19,CASSTPPGGGETQYF
TRBJ1-4,15,TRBV4-3,CASSQDAVSNEKLFF
TRBJ1-5,13,TRBV6-5,CASRGAGNQPQHF
TRBJ1-3,18,TRBV18,CASSRNLPGVDSGNTIYF
TRBJ2-5,15,TRBV28,CASSLGIAGDETQYF
TRBJ2-7,13,TRBV6-6,CASSYFRQVGQYF
TRBJ2-1,14,TRBV6-6,CASSYSLQANEQFF
TRBJ1-1,15,TRBV5-1,CASSLVLDRVTEAFF
TRBJ1-1,12,TRBV4-1,CASSQDSVNAFF
TRBJ1-5,17,TRBV7-4,CASSLGGGWGGNQPQHF
TRBJ2-7,16,TRBV28,CASSSILARYSYEQYF
TRBJ1-2,13,TRBV6-1,CASSEASRVGYTF
TRBJ2-7,11,TRBV19,CASSPGRSQYF
TRBJ2-7,15,TRBV28,CASRPTGTGPYEQYF
TRBJ2-7,17,TRBV6-1,CASSEAVGTGGRDEQYF
TRBJ1-4,15,TRBV5-1,CASSKLTARNEKLFF
TRBJ2-7,11,TRBV28,CASSLLEEQYF
TRBJ1-1,14,TRBV25-1,CASSEVGGYPEAFF
TRBJ1-6,16,TRBV4-1,CASSYYPGQGASPLHF
TRBJ2-1,16,TRBV5-1,CASTQGLAGGLNEQFF
TRBJ2-1,14,TRBV6-5,CASSQGQSYNEQFF
TRBJ2-3,12,TRBV7-6,CASSLVADTQYF
TRBJ2-7,14,TRBV18,CASSLGSAGGEQYF
TRBJ2-3,15,TRBV7-3,CASSPLAGGSYTQYF
TRBJ2-2,17,TRBV18,CASSSKLAAANTGELFF
TRBJ1-1,13,TRBV6-1,CASRVRGGHEAFF
TRBJ1-1,14,TRBV2,CASSPRVARTEAFF
TRBJ2-7,16,TRBV28,CASTYTPGGSTYEQYF
TRBJ1-5,12,TRBV10-1,CAGDRALFPQHF
TRBJ2-3,16,TRBV5-6,CASSFPRGPNTDTQYF
TRBJ1-2,15,TRBV7-9,CASSPDRGRSYGYTF
TRBJ1-1,15,TRBV4-1,CASSQVKGRDTEAFF
TRBJ2-7,12,TRBV28,CASSSDRAEQYF
TRBJ2-7,16,TRBV28,CASSFPSHGSDYEQYF
TRBJ1-1,14,TRBV18,CASSPNPRNTEAFF
TRBJ1-4,14,TRBV7-9,CASSLAGGGEKLFF
TRBJ1-2,13,TRBV18,CASSPTSNYGYTF
TRBJ2-7,16,TRBV10-3,CAISEWGSGRNNEQYF
TRBJ1-6,15,TRBV6-5,CASRNLRGSDSPLHF
TRBJ2-7,17,TRBV2,CASSEGRGVSGTYEQYF
TRBJ1-2,14,TRBV28,CASSSLSGLGGYTF